The 4 T cell receptor beta chains below were found in one sample sequenced in a study of T cell repertoires in cytomegalovirus infection. These receptors have no known antigen. In TCRdb, the reads were re-called with MiXCR into one record per CDR3 protein. The data show about 770,000 distinct CDR3 sequences, almost 30% seen once. This specimen consisted of cultured CD8+ T cells from PBMCs, obtained from culture after CMV antigen stimulation. The receptors here all came from a human donor in good health (CMV status not recorded). Some clones in this sample may be carry-over from other donors' samples.

This clonotype was observed a handful of times. CDR3 residues: CASTPPGVNTGELFF. CDR3 DNA: TGTGCCAGCACCCCCCCAGGGGTGAACACCGGGGAGCTGTTTTTT. The V gene is TRBV2, the J gene TRBJ2-2; a possible D gene is TRBD1 (6 bases). This CDR3 has 15 amino acids. Germline V lookup: CDR1 SNHLY, CDR2 FYNNEI. V was shortened by 7 bases and J by 1 base, with 13 bases between the two germline ends. The whole variable domain, remainder taken from reference TRBV2 and TRBJ2-2, is EPEVTQTPSHQVTQMGQEVILRCVPISNHLYFYWYRQILGQKVEFLVSFYNNEISEKSEIFDDQFSVERPDGSNFTLKIRSTKLEDSAMYFCASTPPGVNTGELFFGEGSRLTVL.

The genes are TRBV20-1 and TRBJ2-7; TRBD1 or TRBD2 may be the D gene (5 bases each). CDR1 and CDR2 (germline): DFQATT, SNEGSKA (reference sequence). Between the trimmed V and J ends, which lost 1 base and 4 bases, there was a span of 11 bases. CDR3 length: 13 amino acids. CDR3 nucleotide sequence: TGCAGTGCTAGAGGGAACGAGGGGTACGAGCAGTACTTC. This encodes CSARGNEGYEQYF.

This clonotype has a handful of counts. The rearrangement uses TRBV7-9 and TRBJ2-7, with TRBD1 as a possible D gene (5 bases). The CDR3 runs 14 residues. Germline values: CDR1 SEHNR, CDR2 FQNEAQ (reference sequence). Trimming took 1 base from V and 2 from J, leaving 9 bases between them. The CDR3 DNA is TGTGCCAGCAGCTTAGGGGGCCGACCCTACGAGCAGTACGTC. This translates into CASSLGGRPYEQYV.

This clonotype occurred a few times. This sequence joins TRBV4-1 and TRBJ2-7, with 10 nucleotides matching TRBD2. The CDR3 contains 20 residues. Germline V gene lookup returns CDR1 MGHRA and CDR2 YSYEKL. V was pared by 0 bases and J by 0 bases, with 14 bases of the junction left unmatched. CDR3 amino acids: CASSQEAMLNSGGFSYEQYF. The DNA for the CDR3 is TGCGCCAGCAGCCAAGAGGCGATGTTAAATAGCGGGGGGTTCTCCTACGAGCAGTACTTC.